Below, 28 T cell receptor beta chains from the same sample are listed, as sequenced in a study of blood T cells in healthy people across ages. A second PCR of 7 to 11 cycles used a sample-barcoded 5' primer and a J-beta primer mix. TCRdb passed the 5' RACE reads through MiXCR, listing each CDR3 protein once. The sample has hundreds of thousands of distinct CDR3 sequences, approximately 49% seen once; the top ten hold under 35%. Material: blood. All receptors come from a woman aged 55-75 years in good health.

There are many counts of this clonotype. The rearrangement joins TRBV9 to TRBJ1-1; the D is unclear. V shed 4 bases and J shed 2 bases, with 12 bases lying between them. The CDR3 is 14 residues long. Germline V gives CDR1 SGDLS, CDR2 YYNGEE. CDR3 nucleotide sequence: TGTGCCAGCAGCCGGACGGGCACCAACACTGAAGCTTTCTTT. This codes for CASSRTGTNTEAFF.

The chain couples TRBV6-1 to TRBJ1-1; D gene ambiguous. This CDR3 is 13 amino acids long. Germline CDR1 is MNHNS and CDR2 is SASEGT. V lost 6 bases and J 0 bases, leaving 8 bases between the germline ends. The DNA of the CDR3 is TGTGCCAGCAGGGCCTCAATGAACACTGAAGCTTTCTTT. Translating gives CASRASMNTEAFF.

V is TRBV15 and J is TRBJ2-3; D not resolved. This CDR3 spans 14 amino acids. Deletions cut 0 bases from V and 6 bases from J, with 10 bases between. Germline V gives CDR1 LNHNV, CDR2 YYDKDF (reference sequence). The CDR3 protein is CATSRDNPWDTQYF. DNA of the CDR3: TGTGCCACCAGCAGAGATAACCCCTGGGATACGCAGTATTTT.

The chain recombines TRBV3-1 with TRBJ1-1; D perhaps matches TRBD1 (6 bases). This CDR3 has 12 amino acids. V was pared by 4 bases and J by 6 bases, with 9 bases between. Germline-derived CDR1 and CDR2 are LGHDT and YNNKEL (reference sequence). The CDR3 loop reads CASSLTGSEAFF. Here the CDR3 DNA reads TGTGCCAGCAGCCTGACAGGCTCTGAAGCTTTCTTT.

This chain connects TRBV2 to TRBJ1-1, with 9 bases lining up with TRBD1. Looked up from germline, CDR1 is SNHLY and CDR2 is FYNNEI. J lost 4 bases, V lost 4 bases, and 10 bases had no gene match. The CDR3 extends over 16 amino acids. This chain's CDR3 is CASSAQGAGSGTEAFF. In nucleotides, the CDR3 is TGTGCCAGCAGTGCACAGGGGGCAGGCAGTGGCACTGAAGCTTTCTTT.

The V and J genes are TRBV7-2 and TRBJ2-3; the match to TRBD2 covers 8 bases. Germline CDR1 is SGHTA and CDR2 is FQGNSA. Trimming at V came to 5 bases and at J to 1 base, leaving 11 bases not matched to a gene. This CDR3 contains 17 residues. The CDR3 sequence: CASSLRPSGSGTDTQYF. The CDR3 DNA reads as TGTGCCAGCAGCCTAAGACCGAGCGGGAGTGGCACAGATACGCAGTATTTT.

This clonotype was recorded a few times. The genes are TRBV20-1 and TRBJ2-1; 11 positions match TRBD2. The CDR3 sequence is 17 residues long. Germline CDR1 and CDR2: DFQATT and SNEGSKA (reference sequence). Trimming removed 5 bases from V and 5 bases from J; junction bases left unmatched: 14. The CDR3 reads CSALGLGLAGLDNEQFF. DNA for the CDR3: TGCAGTGCTCTCGGACTAGGACTAGCGGGTCTAGACAATGAGCAGTTCTTC.

This clonotype showed up just a few times. The chain uses TRBV20-1 and TRBJ2-7; unclear D gene. Deletions cut 6 bases from V and 3 bases from J, with 9 bases between. This CDR3 comprises 11 residues. Germline V gene sequence: CDR1 DFQATT, CDR2 SNEGSKA (reference sequence). The CDR3 DNA sequence: TGCAGTGCGACGTACTACTACGAGCAGTACTTC. Translating gives CSATYYYEQYF.

This chain uses TRBV6-1 with TRBJ2-7, with D possibly being TRBD1 (6 bases). The assigned J gene may be wrong: the sequence end matches TRBJ2-5 better. The germline V gene has CDR1 MNHNS and CDR2 SASEGT. The CDR3 runs to 14 residues. In nucleotides, the CDR3 is TGTGCCAGCAGTAAACAGGGCCACAGAGAGACCCAGTACTTC. Protein: CASSKQGHRETQYF.

The CDR3 reads CASSYGGSINEQFF. DNA of the CDR3: TGTGCCAGCAGTTACGGGGGTAGTATCAATGAGCAGTTCTTC. This sequence joins TRBV6-6 and TRBJ2-1; D tentatively reads TRBD1 or TRBD2 (5 bases each). Germline V gives CDR1 MNHNY, CDR2 SVGAGI (reference sequence). CDR3 length equals 14 residues. V lost 2 bases and J 6 bases, leaving 11 bases between the germline ends.

This clonotype was recorded a few times. A much larger clone differs by one base, so this may be a read error. The rearrangement joins TRBV7-9 to TRBJ2-5; D may be TRBD1 (6 bases). The germline V and J ends were trimmed by 5 bases and 5 bases, with 15 bases remaining between them. Germline V lookup: CDR1 SEHNR, CDR2 FQNEAQ (reference sequence). The CDR3 is made up of 14 amino acids. The CDR3 loop is CASSVVTGSETQYF. Here the CDR3 DNA reads TGTGCCAGCAGCGTAGTAACAGGGAGTGAGACCCAGTACTTC. Using reference TRBV7-9 and TRBJ2-5 for the parts outside the CDR3, the full variable domain is DTGVSQNPRHKITKRGQNVTFRCDPISEHNRLYWYRQTLGQGPEFLTYFQNEAQLEKSRLLSDRFSAERPKGSFSTLEIQRTEQGDSAMYLCASSVVTGSETQYFGPGTRLLVL.

This clonotype was seen more than once but under ten times. The chain recombines TRBV7-9 with TRBJ2-7; D unresolved. V gave up 4 bases and J gave up 3 bases, with 13 bases separating them. Germline lookup yields CDR1 SEHNR and CDR2 FQNEAQ (reference sequence). The CDR3 loop spans 14 amino acids. The CDR3 DNA reads as TGTGCCAGCAGCTCCTCCTGGTCGCGCTACGAGCAGTACTTC. Amino acid sequence: CASSSSWSRYEQYF. Using reference TRBV7-9 and TRBJ2-7 for the parts outside the CDR3, the full variable domain is DTGVSQNPRHKITKRGQNVTFRCDPISEHNRLYWYRQTLGQGPEFLTYFQNEAQLEKSRLLSDRFSAERPKGSFSTLEIQRTEQGDSAMYLCASSSSWSRYEQYFGPGTRLTVT.

The genes are TRBV28 and TRBJ2-7, with 7 positions matching TRBD2. Germline loops: CDR1 MDHEN, CDR2 SYDVKM. This CDR3 is 12 amino acids long. Trimming removed 6 bases from V and 6 bases from J; junction bases left unmatched: 5. CDR3 coding DNA: TGTGCCAGCAGGGTCTCTAGCGGCGAGCAGTACTTC. Protein sequence: CASRVSSGEQYF.

For this clonotype: At one end the junction does not follow the germline gene, possibly because of a read error. The chain joins TRBV20-1 to TRBJ2-3; 10 nucleotides agree with TRBD2. Germline CDR1 is DFQATT and CDR2 is SNEGSKA (reference sequence). The CDR3 totals 17 residues. The CDR3 protein is CSANPWLAGVGTDMQYF. The CDR3 coding sequence is TGCAGTGCTAACCCTTGGCTAGCGGGAGTGGGGACAGATATGCAGTATTTT.

The J gene is TRBJ2-2, the V gene TRBV2; TRBD2 matches at 8 bases. The CDR3 has 17 residues. The V gene end was trimmed by 7 bases and the J gene end by 1 base; junction bases not matched to a gene: 11. Germline V gene sequence: CDR1 SNHLY, CDR2 FYNNEI. The CDR3 spells CASKGQRENENTGELFF. In DNA form, the CDR3 reads TGTGCCAGCAAGGGGCAGCGGGAGAACGAGAACACCGGGGAGCTGTTTTTT.

V usage is TRBV20-1 and J usage is TRBJ2-3; TRBD1 matches at 7 bases. V trimming: 4 bases; J trimming: 3 bases; junction bases outside the gene matches: 10. This CDR3 is 15 amino acids long. CDR1 is DFQATT, CDR2 SNEGSKA, per germline (reference sequence). The CDR3, as DNA: TGCAGTGCTATTGACGCCGGGACAGTGACAGATACGCAGTATTTT. Translating it yields CSAIDAGTVTDTQYF.

This clonotype was observed a few times. CDR3 sequence (DNA): TGTGCCAGTAGTGCTGGACCGACCTACGAGCAGTACTTC. Protein: CASSAGPTYEQYF. The V call is TRBV19, the J call TRBJ2-7; D gene ambiguous. The germline V gene encodes CDR1 LNHDA and CDR2 SQIVND (reference sequence). The CDR3 contains 13 residues. V was trimmed by 5 bases and J by 2 bases, leaving 10 bases between them.

This clonotype appeared a few times. The rearrangement joins TRBV29-1 to TRBJ2-1; TRBD2 might be the D (6 bases). The V and J ends lost 2 bases and 2 bases respectively, with 16 bases between them. The germline gives CDR1 SQVTM, CDR2 ANQGSEA. The CDR3 consists of 16 residues. The CDR3 loop reads CSVEWEDPRTYNEQFF. The CDR3, as DNA: TGCAGCGTTGAATGGGAGGACCCTCGGACCTACAATGAGCAGTTCTTC.

This rearrangement joins TRBV7-9 to TRBJ2-1; weak D call: TRBD1 (5 bases). Germline V CDR1 and CDR2: SEHNR, FQNEAQ (reference sequence). The CDR3 extends over 14 amino acids. V lost 5 bases and J lost 6, with 14 bases in between. The CDR3 reads CASSLRAFGNEQFF. The CDR3 DNA follows: TGTGCCAGCAGCCTCAGGGCCTTCGGCAATGAGCAGTTCTTC. The full variable domain, rest sourced from reference TRBV7-9 and TRBJ2-1, is DTGVSQNPRHKITKRGQNVTFRCDPISEHNRLYWYRQTLGQGPEFLTYFQNEAQLEKSRLLSDRFSAERPKGSFSTLEIQRTEQGDSAMYLCASSLRAFGNEQFFGPGTRLTVL.

This chain uses TRBV18 with TRBJ1-1; D is uncertain. The length of the CDR3 is 16 residues. Germline CDR1 reads KGHSH; CDR2 reads LQKENI. V lost 1 base and J lost 5, with 17 bases in between. The CDR3 DNA sequence: TGTGCCAGCTCACCACGTATCCTCGACACCCTGACTGAAGCTTTCTTT. Its translation is CASSPRILDTLTEAFF. Full variable domain (missing parts from reference TRBV18 and TRBJ1-1): NAGVMQNPRHLVRRRGQEARLRCSPMKGHSHVYWYRQLPEEGLKFMVYLQKENIIDESGMPKERFSAEFPKEGPSILRIQQVVRGDSAAYFCASSPRILDTLTEAFFGQGTRLTVV.

This clonotype has just a few counts. The CDR3 DNA follows: TGTGCCAGCAGTCCCGCCTATGGTGATACGCAGTATTTT. This codes for CASSPAYGDTQYF. The rearrangement links TRBV7-2 to TRBJ2-3; D gene ambiguous. The CDR3 has 13 residues. CDR1 is SGHTA, CDR2 FQGNSA, per germline. The V and J ends lost 6 bases and 6 bases respectively, with 13 bases between them.

The chain combines TRBV4-2 with TRBJ2-5, with 9 nucleotides matching TRBD1. Losses at the gene ends were 0 bases for V and 11 bases for J; bases not matched to a gene: 13. Germline values: CDR1 LGHNA, CDR2 YNFKEQ. The CDR3 contains 16 residues. The CDR3 is CASSQDPGQGGNEQYF. The CDR3 DNA follows: TGTGCCAGCAGCCAAGACCCGGGACAGGGAGGCAATGAGCAGTACTTC.

This clonotype occurred a few times. CDR3 region: CASSAGQKDHSGANVLTF. The DNA of the CDR3 is TGTGCCAGCAGCGCTGGACAGAAAGATCACTCTGGGGCCAACGTCCTGACTTTC. J is TRBJ2-6 and V is TRBV9, with D tentatively TRBD1 (6 bases). The CDR3 runs to 18 residues. Germline V CDR1 and CDR2: SGDLS, YYNGEE. The germline V and J ends were trimmed by 3 bases and 0 bases, with 16 bases remaining between them.

There are many counts of this clonotype. The chain combines TRBV29-1 with TRBJ2-3, with 8 bases lining up with TRBD2. The CDR3 sequence is 16 residues long. The V segment lost 2 bases and the J segment 3 bases; nucleotides outside the gene matches: 10. Germline lookup yields CDR1 SQVTM and CDR2 ANQGSEA. CDR3 region: CSVEIRAGATTDTQYF. CDR3 in DNA: TGCAGCGTTGAAATCCGAGCGGGAGCAACGACAGATACGCAGTATTTT.

Concerning this clonotype: A much larger clone differs by one base, so this may be a read error. The chain carries TRBV12-3 or TRBV12-4 and TRBJ1-2; tentative D call: TRBD1 (6 bases). The CDR3 runs to 14 residues. Trimming shortened V by 5 bases and J by 4 bases, and 14 bases separated the two germline ends. The DNA of the CDR3 is TGTGCCAGCAGTCGAGGGACAAGAAGCTATGGCTACACCTTC. Protein product: CASSRGTRSYGYTF.

The rearrangement joins TRBV20-1 to TRBJ2-4; TRBD1 matches 9 bases. The DNA end lines up better with TRBJ2-7; the J call may be wrong. In germline, CDR1 is DFQATT, CDR2 SNEGSKA (reference sequence). The CDR3 consists of 15 residues. CDR3 coding DNA: TGCAGTGCAAATATACCGGGACAGGGTACCAACGAGCAGTACTTC. Amino acids: CSANIPGQGTNEQYF.

This clonotype was seen a handful of times. This chain uses TRBV5-1 with TRBJ2-7, with a tentative D call TRBD2 (6 bases). In germline, CDR1 is SGHRS, CDR2 YFSETQ. Trimming removed 4 bases at V and 2 bases at J, with 10 bases between. This CDR3 comprises 13 residues. The CDR3 coding sequence is TGCGCCAGCAGCCCACTAGCAGCCTACGAGCAGTACTTC. Translated, it gives CASSPLAAYEQYF.

The chain recombines TRBV10-3 with TRBJ2-3; the match to TRBD2 covers 15 bases. Germline V gene data show CDR1 as ENHRY and CDR2 as SYGVKD. With 4 bases clipped from V and 6 bases from J, the junction kept 5 bases outside the gene matches. The CDR3 consists of 16 residues. The CDR3, as DNA: TGTGCCATCAGTGCGCGGACTAGCGGGAGGGGCGATACGCAGTATTTT. This codes for CAISARTSGRGDTQYF.